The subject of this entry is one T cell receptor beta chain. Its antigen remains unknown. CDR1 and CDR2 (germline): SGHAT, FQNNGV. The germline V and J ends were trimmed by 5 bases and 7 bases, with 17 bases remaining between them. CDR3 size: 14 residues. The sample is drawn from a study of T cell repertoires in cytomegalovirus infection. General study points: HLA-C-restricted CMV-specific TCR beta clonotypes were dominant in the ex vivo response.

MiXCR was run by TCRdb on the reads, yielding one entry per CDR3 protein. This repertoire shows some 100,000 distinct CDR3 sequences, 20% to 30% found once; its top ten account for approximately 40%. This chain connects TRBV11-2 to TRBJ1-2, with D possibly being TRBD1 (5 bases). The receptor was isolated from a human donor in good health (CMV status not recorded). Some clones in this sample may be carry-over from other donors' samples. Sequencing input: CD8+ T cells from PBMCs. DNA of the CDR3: TGTGCCAGCAGCGACCAGGGAAACGTTGGTGGCTACACCTTC. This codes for CASSDQGNVGGYTF. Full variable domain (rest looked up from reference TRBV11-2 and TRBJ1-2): EAGVAQSPRYKIIEKRQSVAFWCNPISGHATLYWYQQILGQGPKLLIQFQNNGVVDDSQLPKDRFSAERLKGVDSTLKIQPAKLEDSAVYLCASSDQGNVGGYTFGSGTRLTVV.